The 13 T cell receptor beta chains below come from one sample, sequenced in a study of CD8 T cells in Susac syndrome. Random hexamers served to reverse transcribe roughly 0.5 to 1 ug RNA. MiXCR, run by TCRdb on the immunoSEQ multiplex PCR reads, gives a single entry per CDR3 protein. The table includes 180,000 or so distinct CDR3 sequences, under 97% detected once. The specimen sequenced was CD4+ T cells from PBMCs. These receptors were taken from a human donor with multiple sclerosis.

The genes are TRBV27 and TRBJ1-6; 10 bases fit TRBD1. Germline values: CDR1 MNHEY, CDR2 SMNVEV (reference sequence). Trimming cost V 6 bases and J 8 bases; bases outside gene matches: 7. CDR3 length equals 15 residues. CDR3: CASSALGTGDSPLHF. The CDR3 coding sequence is TGTGCCAGCAGCGCTCTCGGGACAGGGGATTCACCCCTCCACTTT.

The J gene is TRBJ2-7, the V gene TRBV10-3; D is ambiguous. V was pared by 5 bases and J by 0 bases, with 11 bases between. The V gene's germline CDR1 is ENHRY and CDR2 SYGVKD. This CDR3 comprises 14 residues. CDR3 DNA: TGTGCCATCAGTCCTAACTGGAGCTCCTACGAGCAGTACTTC. Encoded protein: CAISPNWSSYEQYF.

The chain has TRBV13 and TRBJ2-1; D unresolved. Germline V gene data show CDR1 as PRHDT and CDR2 as FYEKMQ (reference sequence). Trimming took 0 bases from V and 0 from J, leaving 6 bases between them. The CDR3 is made up of 15 amino acids. The CDR3 protein is CASSLGGNSYNEQFF. DNA for the CDR3: TGTGCCAGCAGCTTAGGGGGTAACTCCTACAATGAGCAGTTCTTC. The entire variable domain, with the rest obtained from reference TRBV13 and TRBJ2-1, is as follows: AAGVIQSPRHLIKEKRETATLKCYPIPRHDTVYWYQQGPGQDPQFLISFYEKMQSDKGSIPDRFSAQQFSDYHSELNMSSLELGDSALYFCASSLGGNSYNEQFFGPGTRLTVL.

This chain uses TRBV27 with TRBJ2-1, with D perhaps TRBD1 (6 bases). This CDR3 is 12 amino acids long. CDR1 is MNHEY and CDR2 is SMNVEV in the germline V gene (reference sequence). Trimming left V 2 bases short and J 9 bases short, with 8 bases between. The CDR3 loop is CASSLPQGEQFF. Written as DNA, the CDR3 is TGTGCCAGCAGTTTACCACAGGGTGAGCAGTTCTTC.

J is TRBJ1-5 and V is TRBV27; possibly TRBD1 for D (6 bases). The germline V gene encodes CDR1 MNHEY and CDR2 SMNVEV (reference sequence). Between the trimmed V and J ends, which lost 2 bases and 2 bases, there was a span of 16 bases. CDR3 length equals 17 residues. CDR3 in amino acids: CASSLRFGGRGNQPQHF. The DNA for the CDR3 is TGTGCCAGCAGTTTAAGGTTCGGGGGCCGAGGCAATCAGCCCCAGCATTTT.

This chain connects TRBV29-1 to TRBJ1-3, with 7 positions matching TRBD1. Germline V gene sequence: CDR1 SQVTM, CDR2 ANQGSEA. This CDR3 has 14 residues. The trim removed 3 bases at V and 3 bases at J, leaving 5 bases unmatched. DNA for the CDR3: TGCAGCGTTGAGGAGGGGGCGGTTGGAAACACCATATATTTT. Protein product: CSVEEGAVGNTIYF. Using reference TRBV29-1 and TRBJ1-3 for the parts outside the CDR3, the full variable domain is SAVISQKPSRDICQRGTSLTIQCQVDSQVTMMFWYRQQPGQSLTLIATANQGSEATYESGFVIDKFPISRPNLTFSTLTVSNMSPEDSSIYLCSVEEGAVGNTIYFGEGSWLTVV.

The genes are TRBV20-1 and TRBJ1-5; 7 positions match TRBD1. Trimming removed 5 bases from V and 1 base from J; junction bases left unmatched: 11. The CDR3 length is 16 residues. CDR1 DFQATT and CDR2 SNEGSKA come from the germline V gene (reference sequence). Written as DNA, the CDR3 is TGCAGTGCTCCCCCCGCAGGGGGGGGGAGCAATCAGCCCCAGCATTTT. It is translated as CSAPPAGGGSNQPQHF.

This rearrangement joins TRBV10-3 to TRBJ2-7, with D perhaps matching TRBD1 or TRBD2 (5 bases each). In germline, CDR1 is ENHRY, CDR2 SYGVKD. This CDR3 region has 14 residues. Trimming cost V 6 bases and J 0 bases, with 12 bases left between them. CDR3 nucleotides: TGTGCCATCAGAGGTGACGGGACCTCCTACGAGCAGTACTTC. It translates to CAIRGDGTSYEQYF.

The rearrangement links TRBV7-9 to TRBJ2-3; 7 positions match TRBD1. CDR1 is SEHNR and CDR2 is FQNEAQ in the germline V gene (reference sequence). This CDR3 spans 14 amino acids. The V gene end was trimmed by 3 bases and the J gene end by 2 bases; junction bases not matched to a gene: 2. CDR3 nucleotides: TGTGCCAGCAGCTTCGGGACAGCCACAGATACGCAGTATTTT. It translates to CASSFGTATDTQYF.

The CDR3 DNA follows: TGCAGTGCTTGGGGGGCCGCGAACACCGGGGAGCTGTTTTTT. Protein product: CSAWGAANTGELFF. The chain combines TRBV20-1 with TRBJ2-2; D is tentatively TRBD1 or TRBD2 (6 bases each). The CDR3 extends over 14 amino acids. Germline V lookup: CDR1 DFQATT, CDR2 SNEGSKA (reference sequence). Trimming removed 5 bases from V and 0 bases from J, with 10 bases in between.

This chain joins TRBV25-1 and TRBJ2-2; TRBD1 or TRBD2 may be the D gene (5 bases each). V lost 2 bases and J 0 bases, leaving 10 bases between the germline ends. Germline assignment: CDR1 MGHDK and CDR2 SYGVNS. This CDR3 spans 16 amino acids. The CDR3 DNA is TGTGCCAGCAGTGAACCAGGGACGGCGAACACCGGGGAGCTGTTTTTT. Its translation: CASSEPGTANTGELFF.

This clonotype came up once. This chain uses TRBV20-1 with TRBJ2-1; 11 bases are a match to TRBD2. Germline assignment: CDR1 DFQATT and CDR2 SNEGSKA (reference sequence). The CDR3 has 13 amino acids. Unmatched junction bases numbered 5, after V lost 6 bases and J lost 7 bases. The CDR3 DNA is TGCAGTGCCCCTGGACTAGCGGGTAATGAGCAGTTCTTC. Protein sequence: CSAPGLAGNEQFF.

The J gene is TRBJ1-2, the V gene TRBV20-1; 8 bases line up with TRBD1. This CDR3 has 15 amino acids. Looked up from germline, CDR1 is DFQATT and CDR2 is SNEGSKA (reference sequence). V dropped 0 bases and J dropped 8; count of bases not matched to a gene: 11. CDR3 sequence (DNA): TGCAGTGCTAGAGATGGGAGTGGACAGGGATGGGGCTACACCTTC. It specifies CSARDGSGQGWGYTF.